The source of this T cell receptor beta chain is a study of OX40 agonist ivuxolimab in advanced cancers. Study details: Administration of intravenous ivuxolimab to patients occurred every 2 weeks at 0.01 to 10 mg/kg. Patients assigned to dose escalation were diagnosed with hepatocellular carcinoma, melanoma, renal cell or head and neck cancer. Study conclusions and caveats: CD4+ and CD8+ blood T cells expanded clonally by week 6 at 0.1 to 3.0 mg/kg.

Prior autoimmune disease or systemic immunosuppression barred patients. The data were produced by immunoSEQ multiplex PCR, yet TCRdb's version contains in-frame clones alone and is incomplete. The table lists about 76,000 clones, 85% to 90% of them singletons. Germline CDR1 reads LNHDA; CDR2 reads SQIVND (reference sequence). V lost 5 bases and J lost 6, with 10 bases in between. This CDR3 region has 12 residues. Worth noting for this clone: The antigen remains undetermined.

Specimen: CD4+ or CD8+ T cells sorted from blood, collected in a trial of the OX40 agonist ivuxolimab. The receptor's source is an adult with an advanced solid tumor such as melanoma, head and neck, liver or kidney cancer. The chain employs TRBV19 and TRBJ1-1; the D is unclear. The CDR3 protein is CASSFRWAEAFF. The CDR3 DNA is TGTGCCAGTAGTTTCCGTTGGGCTGAAGCTTTCTTT.